This entry is about one T cell receptor beta chain. Its cognate antigen is unknown. A second PCR of roughly 7 to 11 cycles used a sample-barcoded 5' primer and a J-beta primer mix. One entry per CDR3 protein, called by TCRdb with MiXCR from the 5' RACE reads. The table lists 1.5 million to 2 million distinct CDR3 sequences, 49% of them singletons. This entry belongs to a study of blood T cells in healthy people across ages. Samples each yielded at least 6 micrograms of total RNA. Study-wide results and limits: More naive CD4+ cells and higher diversity marked long-lived donors relative to aged donors. Diversity estimates drawn from one million T cells were deemed underestimates.

This CDR3 comprises 13 residues. The V end was cut by 3 bases, the J end by 6 bases, with 9 bases between. The TCR comes from a woman aged 35 to 49 in good health. V is TRBV12-3 or TRBV12-4 and J is TRBJ1-5, with D unresolved. The source material was blood. The CDR3 sequence is CASSLLRAQPQHF. CDR3 nucleotides: TGTGCCAGCAGTTTGTTGAGGGCTCAGCCCCAGCATTTT.